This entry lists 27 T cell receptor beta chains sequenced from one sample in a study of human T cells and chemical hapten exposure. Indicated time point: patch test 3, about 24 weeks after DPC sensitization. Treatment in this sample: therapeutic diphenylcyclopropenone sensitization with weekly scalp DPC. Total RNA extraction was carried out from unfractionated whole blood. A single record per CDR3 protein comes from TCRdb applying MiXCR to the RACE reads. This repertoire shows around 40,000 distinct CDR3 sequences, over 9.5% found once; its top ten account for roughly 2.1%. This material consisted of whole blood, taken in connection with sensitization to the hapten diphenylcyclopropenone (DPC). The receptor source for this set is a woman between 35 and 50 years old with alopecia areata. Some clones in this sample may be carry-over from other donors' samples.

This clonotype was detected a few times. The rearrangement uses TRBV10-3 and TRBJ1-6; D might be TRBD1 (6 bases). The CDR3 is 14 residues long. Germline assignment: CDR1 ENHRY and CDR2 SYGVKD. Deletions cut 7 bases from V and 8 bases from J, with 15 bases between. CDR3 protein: CAITPGASHSPLHF. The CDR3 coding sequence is TGTGCCATCACTCCAGGGGCAAGCCATTCACCCCTCCACTTT.

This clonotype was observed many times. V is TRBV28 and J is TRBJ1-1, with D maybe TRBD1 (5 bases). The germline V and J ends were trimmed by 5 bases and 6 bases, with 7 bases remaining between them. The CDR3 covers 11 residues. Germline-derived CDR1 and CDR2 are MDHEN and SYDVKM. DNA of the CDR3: TGTGCCAGCAGTGGGGGGGCTGAAGCTTTCTTT. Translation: CASSGGAEAFF.

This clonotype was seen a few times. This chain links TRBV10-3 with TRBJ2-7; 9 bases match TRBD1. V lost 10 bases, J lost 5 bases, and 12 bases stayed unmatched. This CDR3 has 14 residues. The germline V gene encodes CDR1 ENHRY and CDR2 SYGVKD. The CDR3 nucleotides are TGTGCCACCTCCTCGGGACAGGGTAAACACGAGCAGTACTTC. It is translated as CATSSGQGKHEQYF.

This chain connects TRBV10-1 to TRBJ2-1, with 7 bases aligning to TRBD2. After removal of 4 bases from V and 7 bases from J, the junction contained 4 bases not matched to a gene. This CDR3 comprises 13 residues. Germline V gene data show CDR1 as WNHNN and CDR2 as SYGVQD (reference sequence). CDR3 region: CASSAPRGNEQFF. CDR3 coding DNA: TGCGCCAGCAGTGCCCCGCGGGGGAATGAGCAGTTCTTC.

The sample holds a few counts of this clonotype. The CDR3 DNA follows: TGTGCCAGCTCTCCTCCCTCCGGGCGGAATAATTCACCCCTCCACTTT. Its translation: CASSPPSGRNNSPLHF. This rearrangement joins TRBV28 to TRBJ1-6; D gene uncertain. The CDR3 totals 16 residues. Deletions cut 8 bases from V and 5 bases from J, with 19 bases between. Germline CDR1 is MDHEN and CDR2 is SYDVKM.

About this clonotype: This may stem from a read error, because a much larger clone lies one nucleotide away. The CDR3 loop reads CATQGRSETQNF. In nucleotides, the CDR3 is TGTGCCACCCAGGGACGTAGCGAGACCCAGAACTTC. V is TRBV19 and J is TRBJ2-5; D is perhaps TRBD1 or TRBD2 (5 bases each). CDR3 size: 12 residues. Germline V gene sequence: CDR1 LNHDA, CDR2 SQIVND (reference sequence).

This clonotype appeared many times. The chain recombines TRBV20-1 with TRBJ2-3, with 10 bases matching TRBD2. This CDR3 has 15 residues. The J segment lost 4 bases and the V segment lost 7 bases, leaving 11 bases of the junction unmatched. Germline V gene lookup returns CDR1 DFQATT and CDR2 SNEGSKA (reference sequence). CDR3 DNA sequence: TGCAGTGTTGCCCGGACTAGCGGTCAGGCAGATACGCAGTATTTT. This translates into CSVARTSGQADTQYF.

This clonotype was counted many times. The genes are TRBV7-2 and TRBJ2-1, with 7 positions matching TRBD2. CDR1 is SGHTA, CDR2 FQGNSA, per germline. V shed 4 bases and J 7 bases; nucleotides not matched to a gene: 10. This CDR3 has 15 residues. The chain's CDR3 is CASSSTPTSSNEQFF. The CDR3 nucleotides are TGTGCCAGCAGCTCCACGCCGACTAGCTCAAATGAGCAGTTCTTC.

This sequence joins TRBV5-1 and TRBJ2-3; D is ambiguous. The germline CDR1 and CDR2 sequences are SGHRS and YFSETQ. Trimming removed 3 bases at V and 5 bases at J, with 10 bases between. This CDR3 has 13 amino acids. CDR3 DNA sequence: TGCGCCAGCAGCTCCCTAAGTGAAGATACGCAGTATTTT. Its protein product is CASSSLSEDTQYF. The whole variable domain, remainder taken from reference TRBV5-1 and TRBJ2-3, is KAGVTQTPRYLIKTRGQQVTLSCSPISGHRSVSWYQQTPGQGLQFLFEYFSETQRNKGNFPGRFSGRQFSNSRSEMNVSTLELGDSALYLCASSSLSEDTQYFGPGTRLTVL.

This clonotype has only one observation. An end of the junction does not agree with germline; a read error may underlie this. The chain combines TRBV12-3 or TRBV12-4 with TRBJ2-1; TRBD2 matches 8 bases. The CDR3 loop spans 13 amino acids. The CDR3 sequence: CASSLFSGNEQLF. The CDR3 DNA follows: TGTGCCAGCAGCCTCTTTAGCGGGAATGAGCAGTTATTC.

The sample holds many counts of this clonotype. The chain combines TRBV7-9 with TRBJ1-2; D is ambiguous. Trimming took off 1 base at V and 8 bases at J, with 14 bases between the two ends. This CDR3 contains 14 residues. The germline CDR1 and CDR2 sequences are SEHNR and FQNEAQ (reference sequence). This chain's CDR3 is CASSLGDWTSGYTF. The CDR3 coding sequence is TGTGCCAGCAGCTTAGGAGATTGGACGTCCGGCTACACCTTC.

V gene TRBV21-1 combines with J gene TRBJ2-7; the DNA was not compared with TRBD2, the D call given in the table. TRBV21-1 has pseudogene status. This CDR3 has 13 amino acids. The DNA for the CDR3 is TGTGCCAGCCACATTGGGGGAGGGGCCGAGCAGTACTTC. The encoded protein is CASHIGGGAEQYF.

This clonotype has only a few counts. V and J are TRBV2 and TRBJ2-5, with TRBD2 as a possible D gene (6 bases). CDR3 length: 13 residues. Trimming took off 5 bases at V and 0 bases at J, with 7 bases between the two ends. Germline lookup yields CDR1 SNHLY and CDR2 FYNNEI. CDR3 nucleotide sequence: TGTGCCAGCAGTAGCGGGCACCAAGAGACCCAGTACTTC. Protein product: CASSSGHQETQYF.

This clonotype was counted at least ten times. In nucleotides, the CDR3 is TGTGCCAGCAGCTTAGCGGAGAACAATGAGCAGTTCTTC. Protein: CASSLAENNEQFF. The chain recombines TRBV7-8 with TRBJ2-1; no clear D. The CDR3 extends over 13 amino acids. The V end was cut by 0 bases, the J end by 5 bases, with 5 bases between. The germline gives CDR1 SGHVS, CDR2 FQNEAQ.

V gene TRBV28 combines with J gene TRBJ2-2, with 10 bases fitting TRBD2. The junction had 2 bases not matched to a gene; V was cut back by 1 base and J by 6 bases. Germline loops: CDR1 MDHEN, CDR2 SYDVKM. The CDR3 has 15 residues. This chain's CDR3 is CASSLYSGRAGELFF. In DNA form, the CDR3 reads TGTGCCAGCAGTTTATACAGCGGGAGGGCCGGGGAGCTGTTTTTT.

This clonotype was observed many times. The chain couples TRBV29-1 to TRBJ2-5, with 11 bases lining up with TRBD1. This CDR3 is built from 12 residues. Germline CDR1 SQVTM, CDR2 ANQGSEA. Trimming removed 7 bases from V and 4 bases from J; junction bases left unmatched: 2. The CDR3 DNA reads TGCAGCGCGGACAGGGGGCGAGAGACCCAGTACTTC. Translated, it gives CSADRGRETQYF.

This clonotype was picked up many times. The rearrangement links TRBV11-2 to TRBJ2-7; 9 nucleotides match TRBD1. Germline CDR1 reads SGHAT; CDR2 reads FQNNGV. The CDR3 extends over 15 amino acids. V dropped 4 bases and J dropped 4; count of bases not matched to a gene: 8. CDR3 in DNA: TGTGCCAGCAGCTCCGATCCGGGACAGGGTTACGAGCAGTACTTC. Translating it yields CASSSDPGQGYEQYF.

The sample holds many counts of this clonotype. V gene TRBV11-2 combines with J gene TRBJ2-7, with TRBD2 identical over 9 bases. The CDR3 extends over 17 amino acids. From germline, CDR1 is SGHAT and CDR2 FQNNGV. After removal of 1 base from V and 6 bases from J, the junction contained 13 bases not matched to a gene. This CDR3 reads CASSLGLGASGAGEQYF. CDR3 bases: TGTGCCAGCAGCTTAGGGTTGGGGGCTAGCGGGGCTGGCGAGCAGTACTTC.

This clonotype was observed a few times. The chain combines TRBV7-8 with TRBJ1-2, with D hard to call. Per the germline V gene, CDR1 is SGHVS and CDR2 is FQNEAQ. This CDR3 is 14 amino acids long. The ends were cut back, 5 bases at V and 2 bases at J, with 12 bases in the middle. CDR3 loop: CASSSRETNYGYTF. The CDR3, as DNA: TGTGCCAGCAGCAGCCGGGAGACCAACTATGGCTACACCTTC.

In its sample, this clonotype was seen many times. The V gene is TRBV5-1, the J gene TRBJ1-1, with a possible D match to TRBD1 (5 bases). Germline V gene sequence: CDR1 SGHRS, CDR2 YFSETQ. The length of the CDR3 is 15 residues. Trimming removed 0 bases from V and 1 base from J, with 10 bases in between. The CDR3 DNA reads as TGCGCCAGCAGCTTGGGGGACGGGAGGAACACTGAAGCTTTCTTT. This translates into CASSLGDGRNTEAFF.

CDR3 in amino acids: CASSQDLGGGYNEQFF. The CDR3 region has the DNA TGCGCCAGCAGCCAAGATCTCGGCGGGGGGTACAATGAGCAGTTCTTC. The rearrangement joins TRBV4-1 to TRBJ2-1; 8 bases are shared with TRBD2. V was pared by 0 bases and J by 4 bases, with 5 bases of the junction left unmatched. Germline CDR1 MGHRA, CDR2 YSYEKL. The CDR3 loop spans 16 amino acids.

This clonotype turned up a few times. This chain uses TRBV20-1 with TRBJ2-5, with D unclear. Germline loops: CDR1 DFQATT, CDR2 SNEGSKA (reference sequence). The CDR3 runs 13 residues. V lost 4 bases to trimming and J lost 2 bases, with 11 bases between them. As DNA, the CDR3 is TGCAGTGCTAAGCCATGGGGTCAAGAGACCCAGTACTTC. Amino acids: CSAKPWGQETQYF.

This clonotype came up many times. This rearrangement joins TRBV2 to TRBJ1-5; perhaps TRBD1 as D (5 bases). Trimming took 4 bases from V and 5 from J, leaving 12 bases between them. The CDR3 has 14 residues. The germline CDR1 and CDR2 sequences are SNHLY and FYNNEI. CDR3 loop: CASSGGGGYQPQHF. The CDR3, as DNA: TGTGCCAGCAGTGGTGGCGGGGGGTATCAGCCCCAGCATTTT.

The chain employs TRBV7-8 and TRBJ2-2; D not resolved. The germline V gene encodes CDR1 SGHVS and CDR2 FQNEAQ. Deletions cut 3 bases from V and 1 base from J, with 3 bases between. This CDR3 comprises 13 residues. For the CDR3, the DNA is TGTGCCAGCAGCTTGGAGAACACCGGGGAGCTGTTTTTT. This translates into CASSLENTGELFF.

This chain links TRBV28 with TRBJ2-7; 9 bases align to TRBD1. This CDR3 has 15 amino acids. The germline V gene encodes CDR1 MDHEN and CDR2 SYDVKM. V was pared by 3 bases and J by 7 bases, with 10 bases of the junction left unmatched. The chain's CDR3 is CASSLPGTGSMEQYF. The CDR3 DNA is TGTGCCAGCAGTTTGCCCGGGACAGGGAGTATGGAGCAGTACTTC.

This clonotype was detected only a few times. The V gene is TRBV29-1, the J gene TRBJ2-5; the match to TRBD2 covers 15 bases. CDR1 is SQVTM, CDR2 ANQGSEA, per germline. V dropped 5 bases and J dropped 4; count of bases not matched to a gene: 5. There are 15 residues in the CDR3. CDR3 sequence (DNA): TGCAGCGTTCGGGGGACTAGCGGGAGGACAGAGACCCAGTACTTC. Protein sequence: CSVRGTSGRTETQYF.

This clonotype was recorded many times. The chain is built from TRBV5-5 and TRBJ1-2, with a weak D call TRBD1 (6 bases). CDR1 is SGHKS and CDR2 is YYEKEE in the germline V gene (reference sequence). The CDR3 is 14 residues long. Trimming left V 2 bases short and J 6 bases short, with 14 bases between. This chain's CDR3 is CASSFWDMKDGYTF. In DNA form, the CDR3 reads TGTGCCAGCAGCTTTTGGGACATGAAGGATGGCTACACCTTC. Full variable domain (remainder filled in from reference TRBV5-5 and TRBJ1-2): DAGVTQSPTHLIKTRGQQVTLRCSPISGHKSVSWYQQVLGQGPQFIFQYYEKEERGRGNFPDRFSARQFPNYSSELNVNALLLGDSALYLCASSFWDMKDGYTFGSGTRLTVV.